Detailed here is one TCR beta chain. The data originate from a study of blood T cell repertoires in COVID-19. Germline V CDR1 and CDR2: SGHAT, FQNNGV. Trimming left V 5 bases short and J 0 bases short, with 20 bases between. The CDR3 has 19 residues. Using immunoSEQ multiplex PCR, the repertoire was profiled, and TCRdb retains in-frame clones only, with some absent. The sample lists some 180,000 clones, 85% to 90% occurring once. The material sequenced was peripheral blood. The chain combines TRBV11-2 with TRBJ2-6, with a tentative D call TRBD1 (7 bases). The TCR originated in a man between 70 and 80 years old with active or convalescent COVID-19. The CDR3 is CASSTGQEGTISGANVLTF. The DNA for the CDR3 is TGTGCCAGCAGCACCGGACAGGAGGGGACCATCTCTGGGGCCAACGTCCTGACTTTC.